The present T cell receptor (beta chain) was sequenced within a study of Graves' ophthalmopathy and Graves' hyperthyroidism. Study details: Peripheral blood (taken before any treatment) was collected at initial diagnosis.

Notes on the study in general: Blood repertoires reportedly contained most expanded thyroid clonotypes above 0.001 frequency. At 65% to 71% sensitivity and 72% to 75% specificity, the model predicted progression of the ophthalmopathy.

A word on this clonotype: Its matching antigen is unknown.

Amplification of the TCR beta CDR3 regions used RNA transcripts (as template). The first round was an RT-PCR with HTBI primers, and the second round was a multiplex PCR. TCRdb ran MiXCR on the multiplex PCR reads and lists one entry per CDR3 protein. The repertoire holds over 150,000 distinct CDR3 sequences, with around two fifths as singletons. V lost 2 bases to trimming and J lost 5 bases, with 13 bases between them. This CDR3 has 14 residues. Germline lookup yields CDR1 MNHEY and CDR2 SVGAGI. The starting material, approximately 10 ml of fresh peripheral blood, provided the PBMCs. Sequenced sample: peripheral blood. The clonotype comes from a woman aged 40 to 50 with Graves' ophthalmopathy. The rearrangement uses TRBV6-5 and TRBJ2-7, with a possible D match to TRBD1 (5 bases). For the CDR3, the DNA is TGTGCCAGCAGTTACGGTCGGCAGGGTCACGAGCAGTACTTC. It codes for CASSYGRQGHEQYF.